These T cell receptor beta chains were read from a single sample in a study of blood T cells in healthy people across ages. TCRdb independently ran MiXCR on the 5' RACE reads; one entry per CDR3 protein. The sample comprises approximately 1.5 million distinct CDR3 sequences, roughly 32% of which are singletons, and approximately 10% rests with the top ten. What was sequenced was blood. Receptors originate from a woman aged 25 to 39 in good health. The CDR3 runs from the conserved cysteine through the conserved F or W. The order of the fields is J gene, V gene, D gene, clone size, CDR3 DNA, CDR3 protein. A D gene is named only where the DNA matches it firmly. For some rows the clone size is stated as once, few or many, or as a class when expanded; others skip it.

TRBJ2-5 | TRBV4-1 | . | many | TGCGCCAGCAGCCAAGATCGAGGGGCTCGGGAGACCCAGTACTTC | CASSQDRGARETQYF
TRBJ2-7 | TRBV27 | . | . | TGTGCCAGCAGTACAAGACTGGGGAGCTCCTACGAGCAGTACTTC | CASSTRLGSSYEQYF
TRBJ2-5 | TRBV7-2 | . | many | TGTGCCAGCAGCCACGGGACTGCCAAAGAGACCCAGTACTTC | CASSHGTAKETQYF
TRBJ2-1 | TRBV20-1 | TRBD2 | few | TGCAGTGCTAGAGACGTTCTAGCGGGTAAGATCGATGAGCAGTTCTTC | CSARDVLAGKIDEQFF
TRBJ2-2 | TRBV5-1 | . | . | TGCGCCAGCAGCTTGTGGCTAACTCCTAACACCGGGGAGCTGTTTTTT | CASSLWLTPNTGELFF
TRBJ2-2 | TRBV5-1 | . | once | TGCGCCAGCAGCGGACAGCTAAGTTCGAACACCGGGGAGCTGTTTTTT | CASSGQLSSNTGELFF
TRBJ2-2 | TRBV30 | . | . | TGTGCCTGGAGCCGGGGCAGGCTGTTTTTT | CAWSRGRLFF
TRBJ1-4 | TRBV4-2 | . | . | TGTGCCAGCAGCCCGTACCGGGACGCTAATGAAAAACTGTTTTTT | CASSPYRDANEKLFF
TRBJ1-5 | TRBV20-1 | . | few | TGCAGTGCTAGAGATCCCGGGGCTAGCAATCAGCCCCAGCATTTT | CSARDPGASNQPQHF
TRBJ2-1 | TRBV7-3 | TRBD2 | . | TGTGCCAGCAGCGGGACTAGCGGGCGTTACAATGAGCAGTTCTTC | CASSGTSGRYNEQFF
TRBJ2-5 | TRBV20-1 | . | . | TGCAGTGCTATGGGCATCCGGAACTACGGGCAGTACTTC | CSAMGIRNYGQYF
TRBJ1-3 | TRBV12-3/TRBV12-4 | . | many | TGTGCCAGCACCGTTGGGGGTTCTGGAAACACCATATATTTT | CASTVGGSGNTIYF
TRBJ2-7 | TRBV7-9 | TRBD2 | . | TGTGCCAGCAGCAAAAATCTAGCGGGAGGGGCCTACGAGCAGTACTTC | CASSKNLAGGAYEQYF
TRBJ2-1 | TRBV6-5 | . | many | TGTGCCAGCAGTTACCCGACAGGTAACAATGAGCAGTTCTTC | CASSYPTGNNEQFF
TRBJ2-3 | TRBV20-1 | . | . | TGCAGTGCTAGATTACGGGGGTCGAGCACAGATACGCAGTATTTT | CSARLRGSSTDTQYF
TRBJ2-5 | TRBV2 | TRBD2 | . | TGTGCCAGCGCTGGACTAGCGGGGATTATGGGAGAGACCCAGTACTTC | CASAGLAGIMGETQYF
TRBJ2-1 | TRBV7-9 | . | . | TGTGCCAGCAGCTCCCGACAGTCCCCCTACAATGAGCAGTTCTTC | CASSSRQSPYNEQFF
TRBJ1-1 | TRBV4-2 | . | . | TGTGCCAGCAGCCAATCCGGGACTCTTGGCACTGAAGCTTTCTTT | CASSQSGTLGTEAFF
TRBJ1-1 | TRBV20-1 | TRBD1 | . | TGCAGTGCTCCTGGACAGGGTCAGTACATGAACACTGAAGCTTTCTTT | CSAPGQGQYMNTEAFF
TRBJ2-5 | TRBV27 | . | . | TGTGCCAGCAGTCCGAGTATGGGGACCGGAGAGACCCAGTACTTC | CASSPSMGTGETQYF
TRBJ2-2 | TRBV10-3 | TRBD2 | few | TGTGCCATCAGTGAGGAGGGACTAGCGGGATACACCGGGGAGCTGTTTTTT | CAISEEGLAGYTGELFF
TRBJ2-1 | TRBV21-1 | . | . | TGTGCCAGCAGCCAGTCGAGGATCTCCTACAATGAGCAGTTCTTC | CASSQSRISYNEQFF
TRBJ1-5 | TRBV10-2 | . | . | TGCGCCAGCAGTATGCAGGTCAATCAGCCCCAGCATTTT | CASSMQVNQPQHF
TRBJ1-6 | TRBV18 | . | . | TGTGCCAGCTCACTACAGGAGTCAAATTCACCCCTCCACTTT | CASSLQESNSPLHF
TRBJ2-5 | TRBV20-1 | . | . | TGCAGTGCTAATCGCCCACAGGGTGGGGGAGAGACCCAGTACTTC | CSANRPQGGGETQYF
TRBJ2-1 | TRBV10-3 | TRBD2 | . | TGTGCCATCAGATCCGGGACTAGCGGGGGAGTATACAATGAGCAGTTCTTC | CAIRSGTSGGVYNEQFF
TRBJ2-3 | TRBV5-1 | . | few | TGCGCCAGCAACAACGGCCACACAGATACGCAGTATTTT | CASNNGHTDTQYF
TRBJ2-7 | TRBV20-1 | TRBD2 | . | TGCAGTGCTAGAGATCTCACTAGCGGGAGGGCCCTCTACGAGCAGTACTTC | CSARDLTSGRALYEQYF
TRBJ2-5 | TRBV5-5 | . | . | TGTGCCAGCAGCTTGGGGGCCCAAGAGGCCCAGTACTTC | CASSLGAQEAQYF
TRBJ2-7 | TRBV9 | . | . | TGTGCCAGCAGCGTAGGGGCTACAGGACCCCACGAGCAGTACTTC | CASSVGATGPHEQYF
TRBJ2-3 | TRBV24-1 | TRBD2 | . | TGTGCCACCAGTGACCGCCGTGGGACTAGCGGGGGGGGCACAGATACGCAGTATTTT | CATSDRRGTSGGGTDTQYF
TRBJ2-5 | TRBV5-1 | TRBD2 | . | TGCGCCAGCAGCTTGGAGGGACTAGCGGGAGGGCGTGAGACCCAGTACTTC | CASSLEGLAGGRETQYF
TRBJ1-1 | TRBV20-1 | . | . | TGCAGTGCCACCACAGGGAAAGCTGAAGCTTTCTTT | CSATTGKAEAFF
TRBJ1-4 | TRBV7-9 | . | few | TGTGCCAGCAGCGGGAAGGGGAAGGGCGGTGAAAAACTGTTTTTT | CASSGKGKGGEKLFF
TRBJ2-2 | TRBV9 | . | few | TGTGCCAGCAGCGGGGGGGCCGGGGAGCTGTTTTTT | CASSGGAGELFF
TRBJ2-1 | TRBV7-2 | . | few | TGTGCCAGCAAACAGGGATTCTCCTACAATGAGCAGTTCTTC | CASKQGFSYNEQFF
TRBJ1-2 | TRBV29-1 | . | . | TGCAGCGTTGCCTCCGGGGCCTCCAAAAGTTACGGCTACACCTTC | CSVASGASKSYGYTF
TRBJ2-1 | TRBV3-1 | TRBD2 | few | TGTGCCAGCAGCCTGCAAAAGCTCGGCGGGACTAGGGCTCTCAATGAGCAGTTCTTC | CASSLQKLGGTRALNEQFF
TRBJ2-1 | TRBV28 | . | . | TGTGCCTCCGCATGGGCCTCCCGGTCTAATGAGCAGTTCTTC | CASAWASRSNEQFF
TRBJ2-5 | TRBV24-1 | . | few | TGTGCCACCAGTGCCGGGGGGCTGGGGTACCAAGAGACCCAGTACTTC | CATSAGGLGYQETQYF
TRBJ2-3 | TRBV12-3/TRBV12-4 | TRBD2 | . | TGTGCCAGCAAGACTAGCGGGAGGGCGGCGGATACGCAGTATTTT | CASKTSGRAADTQYF
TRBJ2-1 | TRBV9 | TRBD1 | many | TGTGCCAGCAGCCCCGGACAGGGACGCGAGCAGTTCTTC | CASSPGQGREQFF
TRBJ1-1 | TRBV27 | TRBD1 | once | TGTGCCAGCAGTCGGACCGACAGGGGGGTGAACACTGAAGCTTTCTTT | CASSRTDRGVNTEAFF
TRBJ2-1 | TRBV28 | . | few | TGTGCCAGCAGTTTACCTACAGGGAACCCCCACTTTGGTACACTGAATGAGCAGTTCTTC | CASSLPTGNPHFGTLNEQFF
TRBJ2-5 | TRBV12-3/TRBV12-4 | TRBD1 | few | TGTGCCAGCAGCCCTGGGACAGGGCACGAGACCCAGTACTTC | CASSPGTGHETQYF